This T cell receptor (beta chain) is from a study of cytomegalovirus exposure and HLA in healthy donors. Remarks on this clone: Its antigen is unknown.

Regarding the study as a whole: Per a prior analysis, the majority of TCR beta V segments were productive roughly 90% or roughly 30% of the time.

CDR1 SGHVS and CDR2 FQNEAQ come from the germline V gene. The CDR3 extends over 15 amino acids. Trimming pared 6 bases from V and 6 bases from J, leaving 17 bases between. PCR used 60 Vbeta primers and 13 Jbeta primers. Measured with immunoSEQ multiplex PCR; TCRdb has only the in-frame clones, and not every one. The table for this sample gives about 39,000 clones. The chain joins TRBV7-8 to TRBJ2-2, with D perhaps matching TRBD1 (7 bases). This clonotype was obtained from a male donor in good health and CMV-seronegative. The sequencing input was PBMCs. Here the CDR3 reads CASREGAMASGELFF. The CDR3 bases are TGTGCCAGCAGGGAGGGGGCGATGGCCTCCGGGGAGCTGTTTTTT.